These 9 T cell receptor beta chains came from one sample sequenced in a study of TET2 disruption in CD19-targeted CAR T cells. Produced via immunoSEQ multiplex PCR; TCRdb's table is partial and in-frame only. The sample is made up of approximately 700 clones, and the top ten hold around 17% of it. The sample's treatment: autologous CTL019 cells: CD19 CAR with 4-1BB and CD3 zeta domains. The sequenced sample was peripheral blood, obtained from a patient treated with CD19 CAR T cells. These receptors were obtained from a man between 65 and 80 years old with chronic lymphocytic leukemia.

Frequency places this clone as medium-sized. The CDR3 extends 3 residues past the end of the read, so its final part is completed from the germline J gene. This chain connects TRBV20-1 to TRBJ1-2; possible D gene TRBD1, 6 bases. The CDR3 consists of 13 residues. Trimming cost V 3 bases and J 3 bases, with 11 bases left between them. Germline loops: CDR1 DFQATT, CDR2 SNEGSKA (reference sequence). This chain's CDR3 is CSASPRTDYGYTF. The DNA read from the CDR3 is TGCAGTGCTAGCCCCCGGACAGACTATGGC.

This clone shows up as large (0.1 to 1%) by frequency. The CDR3 end lies 3 residues beyond the end of the read and is filled in from the germline J gene. The gene calls are TRBV7-9 and TRBJ1-1, with a tentative D call TRBD1 (6 bases). Between the trimmed V and J ends, which lost 5 bases and 4 bases, there was a span of 17 bases. CDR1 and CDR2 (germline): SEHNR, FQNEAQ (reference sequence). CDR3 size: 15 residues. The CDR3 DNA, read in part, is TGTGCCAGCAGCCAGATACAGGGTCTCGGCACTGAA. Translation gives CASSQIQGLGTE. The entire CDR3 protein reads CASSQIQGLGTEAFF. The full variable domain, its missing parts supplied by reference TRBV7-9 and TRBJ1-1, is DTGVSQNPRHKITKRGQNVTFRCDPISEHNRLYWYRQTLGQGPEFLTYFQNEAQLEKSRLLSDRFSAERPKGSFSTLEIQRTEQGDSAMYLCASSQIQGLGTEAFFGQGTRLTVV.

This clone is classed as medium-sized by frequency. With the read ending 3 residues before the CDR3 end, the germline J gene is used to fill in that end. The J gene is TRBJ2-5, the V gene TRBV24-1; TRBD1 is a possible D gene (6 bases). There are 14 residues in the CDR3. V was clipped by 3 bases and J by 1 base, with 8 bases between them. Germline V gene lookup returns CDR1 KGHDR and CDR2 SFDVKD. CDR3: CATSDGTIQETQYF. The CDR3 DNA, read in part, is TGTGCCACCAGTGATGGGACAATCCAAGAGACC.

This clone ranks as medium-sized in terms of frequency. The read gets to within 3 residues of the CDR3 end, and the germline J gene fills in the rest. The V gene is TRBV7-8, the J gene TRBJ2-1; D is unclear. Germline CDR1 and CDR2: SGHVS and FQNEAQ. The CDR3 extends over 13 amino acids. V dropped 2 bases and J dropped 5 bases, with 7 bases sitting between them. The CDR3 DNA, read in part, is TGTGCCAGCAGCTTAAATCGGGACAATGAG. It translates to CASSLNRDNE. The CDR3, in full, reads CASSLNRDNEQFF. The full variable domain, its missing parts supplied by reference TRBV7-8 and TRBJ2-1, is GAGVSQSPRYKVAKRGQDVALRCDPISGHVSLFWYQQALGQGPEFLTYFQNEAQLDKSGLPSDRFFAERPEGSVSTLKIQRTQQEDSAVYLCASSLNRDNEQFFGPGTRLTVL.

This clone counts as large by frequency. The read comes to an end 3 residues before the CDR3 does, leaving the germline J gene to fill in the end. V and J are TRBV12-3 or TRBV12-4 and TRBJ2-5; no reliable D call. V was shortened by 3 bases and J by 1 base, with 6 bases between the two germline ends. This CDR3 has 13 amino acids. CDR3 region: CASSFASQETQYF. CDR3 DNA (partial): TGTGCCAGCAGTTTTGCGAGCCAAGAGACC.

This clone counts as medium-sized by frequency. The CDR3 end is not reached by the read, which stops 3 residues before it; the germline J gene fills it in. The rearrangement joins TRBV20-1 to TRBJ2-5; 10 positions match TRBD1. The CDR3 totals 16 residues. After removal of 3 bases from V and 3 bases from J, the junction contained 10 bases not matched to a gene. CDR1 is DFQATT and CDR2 is SNEGSKA in the germline V gene (reference sequence). The CDR3 sequence is CSASSFSGTGEETQYF. The sequenced part of the CDR3 DNA is TGCAGTGCTAGTTCATTTTCCGGGACAGGGGAAGAGACC.

Remarks on this clone: The observed sequence ends 3 residues before the CDR3 terminus, with the missing tail filled in from the germline J gene. The gene calls are TRBV5-5 and TRBJ1-2; 7 bases align to TRBD1. This CDR3 contains 14 residues. Germline lookup yields CDR1 SGHKS and CDR2 YYEKEE (reference sequence). The trim removed 3 bases at V and 4 bases at J, leaving 6 bases unmatched. The CDR3 loop reads CASSYRTGVYGYTF. CDR3 DNA (partial): TGTGCCAGCAGCTACCGGACAGGAGTCTATGGC.

This clone shows up as medium-sized by frequency. Read sequence stops 3 residues before the CDR3 end, and the germline J gene provides the missing end. The chain employs TRBV12-3 or TRBV12-4 and TRBJ2-7; 11 bases match TRBD2. CDR3 length equals 15 residues. V was clipped by 5 bases and J by 0 bases; unmatched bases: 3. The sequenced CDR3 bases are TGTGCCAGCAGTGAGACTAGCGGGAACTCCTACGAG. Translating gives CASSETSGNSYE. The whole CDR3 sequence is CASSETSGNSYEQYF.

This clone is called medium-sized based on its frequency. The DNA ends 3 residues before the CDR3 does, and the rest of the CDR3 is filled in from the germline J gene. The genes are TRBV19 and TRBJ2-2; 7 bases agree with TRBD1. The CDR3 runs to 15 residues. The V segment lost 3 bases and the J segment 3 bases; nucleotides outside the gene matches: 4. CDR1 and CDR2 from the germline V gene are LNHDA and SQIVND (reference sequence). The sequenced part of the CDR3 DNA is TGTGCCAGTAGTATGGGGACAGCATACACCGGGGAG. This gives the protein CASSMGTAYTGE. From start to end, the CDR3 is CASSMGTAYTGELFF.